The rows below give T cell receptor beta chains drawn from one sample of a study of neurological immune-mediated disorders. TCRdb used MiXCR to reprocess the 5' RACE reads, holding one entry per CDR3 protein. This table has about 92,000 distinct CDR3 sequences, roughly 3.5% appearing once. The sequencing input was PBMCs. The receptors derive from a woman aged 45-59 years with multiple sclerosis. The CDR3 runs from the conserved cysteine through the conserved F or W. D genes are given only for firm matches. The size of a clone is reported for some rows only, either as once, few or many, or as a class for expanded clones.

TRBJ2-1 | many | TRBD2 | TRBV29-1 | TGCAGCGTTGAACTCGCGGGGGGAGTCCACAATGAGCAGTTCTTC | CSVELAGGVHNEQFF
TRBJ2-2 | many | NA | TRBV5-8 | TGTGCCAGCAGCTTGTTAAGACAGCCTTCCGGGGAGCTGTTTTTT | CASSLLRQPSGELFF
TRBJ1-1 | few | NA | TRBV4-3 | TGCGCCAGCAGTCAATATGTTCGGAACACTGAAGCTTTCTTT | CASSQYVRNTEAFF
TRBJ2-7 | many | TRBD2 | TRBV5-1 | TGCGCCAGCAGCTTGGTTGCGGGGGGCCCTAAACACAATCTCTACGAGCAGTACTTC | CASSLVAGGPKHNLYEQYF
TRBJ1-2 | many | TRBD1 | TRBV25-1 | TGTGCCAGCAGTGAAGGAGACAGGGGTGGCTACACCTTC | CASSEGDRGGYTF
TRBJ1-3 | many | NA | TRBV7-9 | TGTGCCAGCAGCTTAGACCAACTCGGGGGAAACACCATATATTTT | CASSLDQLGGNTIYF
TRBJ2-3 | many | TRBD1 | TRBV5-1 | TGCGCCAGCAGCTCCCGACAGGGAAACACAGATACGCAGTATTTT | CASSSRQGNTDTQYF
TRBJ1-6 | many | TRBD1 | TRBV7-9 | TGTGCCAGCACCTCCGGACAGGGAACTTCACCCCTCCACTTT | CASTSGQGTSPLHF
TRBJ2-1 | many | NA | TRBV5-1 | TGCGCCAGCAGCTTCGACACCTACAATGAGCAGTTCTTC | CASSFDTYNEQFF
TRBJ2-1 | many | TRBD1 | TRBV7-6 | TGTGCCAGCAGCTTTCGACAGGGGCCTTACGACTACAATGAGCAGTTCTTC | CASSFRQGPYDYNEQFF
TRBJ1-1 | many | TRBD1 | TRBV5-6 | TGTGCCAGCACCGGGGACAGGGGTAGGAACACTGAAGCTTTCTTT | CASTGDRGRNTEAFF
TRBJ2-6 | NA | NA | TRBV4-3 | TGCGCCAGCAGCTCCCGGAGGATCTCTGGGGCCAACGTCCTGACTTTC | CASSSRRISGANVLTF
TRBJ2-7 | many | NA | TRBV5-1 | TGCGCCAGCAGCTTGGGGACAGACTCCTACGAGCAGTACTTC | CASSLGTDSYEQYF
TRBJ2-5 | many | TRBD1 | TRBV12-3/TRBV12-4 | TGTGCCAGCAGTACACAGGGGTCCCAGTACTTC | CASSTQGSQYF
TRBJ2-3 | many | NA | TRBV5-1 | TGCGCCAGCAGCTTGACACTCCCTCCGACAGATACGCAGTATTTT | CASSLTLPPTDTQYF
TRBJ2-5 | NA | TRBD2 | TRBV6-2/TRBV6-3 | TGTGCCAGCAGCTGGACTAGCGGAGTGGGAGAGACCCAGTACTTC | CASSWTSGVGETQYF
TRBJ2-3 | many | NA | TRBV5-1 | TGCGCCAGCAGCTCCGGGGGTTACACAGATACGCAGTATTTT | CASSSGGYTDTQYF
TRBJ2-1 | many | TRBD2 | TRBV5-1 | TGCGCCAGCAGCTGGGACCCACTAGCGGCGGAGCAGTTCTTC | CASSWDPLAAEQFF
TRBJ1-4 | many | NA | TRBV5-1 | TGCGCCAGCAGCTTGGACGGTGCAACTAATGAAAAACTGTTTTTT | CASSLDGATNEKLFF
TRBJ2-2 | NA | NA | TRBV7-3 | TGTGCCAGCAGCTTAAACCCCCGCGGGAACACCGGGGAGCTGTTTTTT | CASSLNPRGNTGELFF
TRBJ1-1 | many | NA | TRBV3-2 | TGTGCCAGCAGCCAAGATTTTGAGGCTGAAGCTTTCTTT | CASSQDFEAEAFF
TRBJ1-5 | many | NA | TRBV20-1 | TGCAGTGCTTTCCAAGGGAGGAGCAATCAGCCCCAGCATTTT | CSAFQGRSNQPQHF
TRBJ2-2 | once | TRBD2 | TRBV6-2/TRBV6-3 | TGTGCCAGCAGTTACATACTAGCGGGTACCGGGGAGCTGTTTTTT | CASSYILAGTGELFF
TRBJ2-3 | many | TRBD2 | TRBV3-1 | TGTGCCAGCAGCCATAGGACTAGCGGGGGCCCGACCGGTGCAGATACGCAGTATTTT | CASSHRTSGGPTGADTQYF
TRBJ1-1 | NA | NA | TRBV4-3 | TGCGCCAGCAGCCAAGAAACAGTCATGAACACTGAAGCTTTCTTT | CASSQETVMNTEAFF
TRBJ1-2 | many | TRBD1 | TRBV7-9 | TGTGCCAGCAGCTTGGGACAGCCAAACTATGGCTACACCTTC | CASSLGQPNYGYTF
TRBJ2-1 | few | NA | TRBV18 | TGTGCCAGCTCACCGAACAGCTACTCCTACAATGAGCAGTTCTTC | CASSPNSYSYNEQFF
TRBJ2-1 | many | NA | TRBV20-1 | TGCAGTGCTAGAGACGCGTACAGGGCAAACAATGAGCAGTTCTTC | CSARDAYRANNEQFF
TRBJ2-1 | many | TRBD2 | TRBV10-3 | TGTGCCATCAGTGCCGGAGGGCTAGAAGCGGGGCCACGGGAGCAGTTCTTC | CAISAGGLEAGPREQFF
TRBJ2-1 | many | TRBD2 | TRBV7-7 | TGTGCTAGCAGCGTTAGCGGGACAAGCTCCTACAATGAGCAGTTCTTC | CASSVSGTSSYNEQFF
TRBJ1-6 | many | TRBD1 | TRBV20-1 | TGCAGTGCTAGCGACAGGGGTTTTAATTCACCCCTCCACTTT | CSASDRGFNSPLHF
TRBJ1-3 | many | NA | TRBV11-2 | TGTGCCAGCAGCCCCTTCGCGGGCAGGATGAGAAAAAACACCATATATTTT | CASSPFAGRMRKNTIYF
TRBJ2-7 | many | NA | TRBV12-3/TRBV12-4 | TGTGCCAGCAGCCAATTCCTGGGGGTGTACGAGCAGTACTTC | CASSQFLGVYEQYF
TRBJ2-5 | many | TRBD1 | TRBV7-2 | TGTGCCAGCAGCTCAGACAGGGGGCGTGAGACCCAGTACTTC | CASSSDRGRETQYF
TRBJ2-7 | many | TRBD1 | TRBV5-5 | TGTGCCAGCGGGCGCTGGTGGACAGGGTTCACCGAGCAGTACTTC | CASGRWWTGFTEQYF
TRBJ2-7 | many | NA | TRBV18 | TGTGCCAGCTCACCGTCGTCAGGGCGGTACGAGCAGTACTTC | CASSPSSGRYEQYF
TRBJ1-1 | many | NA | TRBV12-3/TRBV12-4 | TGTGCCAGCATCGGACAAGTGAACACTGAAGCTTTCTTT | CASIGQVNTEAFF
TRBJ2-3 | NA | TRBD2 | TRBV4-3 | TGCGCCAGCAGCCGACTAGCGGCTGGGACAGATACGCAGTATTTT | CASSRLAAGTDTQYF
TRBJ2-7 | many | NA | TRBV7-2 | TGTGCCAGCAGCCCTGGGACGCTGTTTCCGTACTTC | CASSPGTLFPYF
TRBJ2-2 | many | NA | TRBV20-1 | TGCAGTGCTAGAAAGCTCTCCCCGGGGACCGGGGAGCTGTTTTTT | CSARKLSPGTGELFF
TRBJ2-7 | many | TRBD2 | TRBV6-2/TRBV6-3 | TGTGCCAGCAGTCTTAGCGGGAGAGGCTACGAGCAGTACTTC | CASSLSGRGYEQYF
TRBJ2-2 | many | NA | TRBV12-3/TRBV12-4 | TGTGCCAGCAGCCCCCTTATTTGGGAGCTGTTTTTT | CASSPLIWELFF
TRBJ2-5 | many | NA | TRBV29-1 | TGCAGCGTTGATCTCCTATCGGGCCCGAAAGAGACCCAGTACTTC | CSVDLLSGPKETQYF
TRBJ2-5 | few | NA | TRBV6-1 | TGTGCCAGCAGTGACCGCGACTGGCGGGAGACCCAGTACTTC | CASSDRDWRETQYF
TRBJ2-2 | many | NA | TRBV6-5 | TGTGCCAGCAGTTACTCAGAAGCCGGGGAGCTGTTTTTT | CASSYSEAGELFF
TRBJ1-4 | many | NA | TRBV6-6 | TGTGCCAGCAGTTACGAGACTGAAAAACTGTTTTTT | CASSYETEKLFF
TRBJ1-3 | few | NA | TRBV29-1 | TGCAGCGGTGGGACACTGAAAAACATATATTTT | CSGGTLKNIYF
TRBJ1-3 | many | NA | TRBV7-6 | TGTGCCAGCAGCTTCGGGGGGGCGAGAAAGTCTGGAAACACCATATATTTT | CASSFGGARKSGNTIYF
TRBJ2-5 | many | NA | TRBV4-3 | TGCGCCAGCAGCCCCTCTGCGTGGGGGGAGACCCAGTACTTC | CASSPSAWGETQYF
TRBJ1-2 | many | NA | TRBV4-1 | TGCGCCAGCAGCCAAGATGGGTTAGTTTATGGCTACACCTTC | CASSQDGLVYGYTF
TRBJ1-1 | many | NA | TRBV12-3/TRBV12-4 | TGTGCCAGCAGTAGCAGGGGAGACACTGAAGCTTTCTTT | CASSSRGDTEAFF
TRBJ1-3 | many | NA | TRBV10-3 | TGTGCCATCAGTGAGGCGAGATACGACTCTGGAAACACCATATATTTT | CAISEARYDSGNTIYF
TRBJ1-2 | many | NA | TRBV20-1 | TGCAGTGCTAGAGATGGCACAGACTATGGCTACACCTTC | CSARDGTDYGYTF